A selection of T cell receptor beta chains follows, all from one sample in a study of graft-versus-host responses after intestinal transplantation. Only in-frame clones appear in the TCRdb table, and some are missing; sequencing was by immunoSEQ multiplex PCR. In the table there are under 85,000 clones, around 96% of which are singletons. The antigens of these receptors remain unknown. The source was unstimulated CD8+ T cells sorted from spleen or lymph node cells, collected before intestinal transplant. These TCRs come from a human donor who received an intestinal transplant. The CDR3 runs from the conserved cysteine through the conserved F or W.

j_gene: TRBJ2-7; len: 15; v_gene: TRBV19; CDR3aa: CASSMGPSGAYEQYF
j_gene: TRBJ1-1; len: 13; v_gene: TRBV11-2; CDR3aa: CASGQGTDTEAFF
j_gene: TRBJ2-1; len: 14; v_gene: TRBV4-1; CDR3aa: CASSQDRTLGEQFF
j_gene: TRBJ2-7; len: 13; v_gene: TRBV23-1; CDR3aa: CASSKGHSYEQYF
j_gene: TRBJ1-2; len: 16; v_gene: TRBV4-2; CDR3aa: CASSQDLLSPYYGYTF
j_gene: TRBJ2-3; len: 15; v_gene: TRBV27; CDR3aa: CASSLRARGTDTQYF
j_gene: TRBJ2-5; len: 16; v_gene: TRBV25-1; CDR3aa: CASSRASGTAEETQYF
j_gene: TRBJ1-3; len: 14; v_gene: TRBV4-1; CDR3aa: CASAARGPGNTIYF
j_gene: TRBJ2-5; len: 15; v_gene: TRBV6-5; CDR3aa: CASSYSRTDRETQYF
j_gene: TRBJ2-1; len: 18; v_gene: TRBV5-1; CDR3aa: CASSLGTSGRVIDNEQFF
j_gene: TRBJ2-1; len: 13; v_gene: TRBV27; CDR3aa: CASWAPGGGEQFF
j_gene: TRBJ2-2; len: 17; v_gene: TRBV7-9; CDR3aa: CASSLSGVRAPTGELFF
j_gene: TRBJ1-2; len: 14; v_gene: TRBV7-6; CDR3aa: CASSLGAGDYGYTF
j_gene: TRBJ2-3; len: 16; v_gene: TRBV5-1; CDR3aa: CASSLAASGPGDTQYF
j_gene: TRBJ1-1; len: 15; v_gene: TRBV18; CDR3aa: CASSPPQGTGTEAFF
j_gene: TRBJ2-2; len: 14; v_gene: TRBV27; CDR3aa: CASSAWGWTGELFF
j_gene: TRBJ2-7; len: 16; v_gene: TRBV5-6; CDR3aa: CASSLSGGRGSYEQYF
j_gene: TRBJ2-1; len: 16; v_gene: TRBV7-9; CDR3aa: CASSPGLAGDGNEQFF
j_gene: TRBJ2-3; len: 14; v_gene: TRBV7-9; CDR3aa: CASSPTGGPDTQYF
j_gene: TRBJ2-1; len: 13; v_gene: TRBV28; CDR3aa: CASSLYRSNEQFF
j_gene: TRBJ2-7; len: 15; v_gene: TRBV6-5; CDR3aa: CASSLIYRGHDEQYF
j_gene: TRBJ2-7; len: 15; v_gene: TRBV6-6; CDR3aa: CASSYGTSSPYEQYF
j_gene: TRBJ2-7; len: 12; v_gene: TRBV29-1; CDR3aa: CSVGNSRYEQYF
j_gene: TRBJ2-1; len: 15; v_gene: TRBV5-1; CDR3aa: CATRSIRHSYNEQFF
j_gene: TRBJ2-1; len: 16; v_gene: TRBV19; CDR3aa: CASREGVPFSYNEQFF
j_gene: TRBJ2-5; len: 12; v_gene: TRBV13; CDR3aa: CASSLASETQYF
j_gene: TRBJ2-3; len: 15; v_gene: TRBV6-4; CDR3aa: CASSESFDLPDTQYF
j_gene: TRBJ2-3; len: 15; v_gene: TRBV13; CDR3aa: CASSLISGGPDTQYF
j_gene: TRBJ2-7; len: 16; v_gene: TRBV4-1; CDR3aa: CASSQEVGRGSYEQYF
j_gene: TRBJ2-7; len: 15; v_gene: TRBV9; CDR3aa: CASSAGGRGGYEQYF
j_gene: TRBJ2-5; len: 15; v_gene: TRBV27; CDR3aa: CASSFSLSGTETQYF
j_gene: TRBJ1-5; len: 14; v_gene: TRBV6-6; CDR3aa: CASSYPGSNQPQHF
j_gene: TRBJ2-7; len: 15; v_gene: TRBV7-9; CDR3aa: CASSLKPGTFDEQYF
j_gene: TRBJ2-3; len: 16; v_gene: TRBV10-3; CDR3aa: CAITHRPGAEADTQYF
j_gene: TRBJ2-1; len: 12; v_gene: TRBV5-1; CDR3aa: CASSSGYNEQFF
j_gene: TRBJ2-1; len: 14; v_gene: TRBV27; CDR3aa: CASSSPPLYNEQFF
j_gene: TRBJ1-4; len: 16; v_gene: TRBV2; CDR3aa: CASSEALSGRGEKLFF
j_gene: TRBJ2-7; len: 14; v_gene: TRBV4-1; CDR3aa: CASSPRQDPSEQYF
j_gene: TRBJ2-5; len: 14; v_gene: TRBV29-1; CDR3aa: CSATDDSNQETQYF
j_gene: TRBJ2-7; len: 15; v_gene: TRBV29-1; CDR3aa: CSVVGWDRQTYEQYF
j_gene: TRBJ2-7; len: 14; v_gene: TRBV19; CDR3aa: CASSIGGNSYEQYF
j_gene: TRBJ2-4; len: 16; v_gene: TRBV2; CDR3aa: CASSPSRLKVKNIQYF
j_gene: TRBJ2-3; len: 18; v_gene: TRBV10-3; CDR3aa: CAISESVGSSGSTDTQYF
j_gene: TRBJ2-1; len: 17; v_gene: TRBV5-8; CDR3aa: CASSLSLAPSAYNEQFF
j_gene: TRBJ1-2; len: 13; v_gene: TRBV5-5; CDR3aa: CASSLTAFYGYTF
j_gene: TRBJ2-7; len: 14; v_gene: TRBV6-5; CDR3aa: CASSFRGGPGEQYF
j_gene: TRBJ2-2; len: 18; v_gene: TRBV4-1; CDR3aa: CASSQTPGLDARTGELFF
j_gene: TRBJ1-2; len: 15; v_gene: TRBV7-3; CDR3aa: CASSSVPGGNYGYTF
j_gene: TRBJ1-1; len: 17; v_gene: TRBV18; CDR3aa: CASSPPENRGRGAEAFF
j_gene: TRBJ2-7; len: 16; v_gene: TRBV5-6; CDR3aa: CASSPWGVFPSYEQYF
j_gene: TRBJ2-1; len: 14; v_gene: TRBV4-2; CDR3aa: CASSQDFGYNEQFF